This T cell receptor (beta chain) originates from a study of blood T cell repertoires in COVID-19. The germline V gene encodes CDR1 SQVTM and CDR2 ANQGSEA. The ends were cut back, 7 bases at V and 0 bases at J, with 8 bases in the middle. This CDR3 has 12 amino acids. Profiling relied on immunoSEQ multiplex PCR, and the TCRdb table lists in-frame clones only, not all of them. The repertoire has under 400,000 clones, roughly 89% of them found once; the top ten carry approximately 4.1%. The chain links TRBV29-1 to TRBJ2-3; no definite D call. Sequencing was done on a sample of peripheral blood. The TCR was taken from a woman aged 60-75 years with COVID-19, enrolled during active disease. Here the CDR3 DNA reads TGCAGCGCGACAAAGAGCACAGATACGCAGTATTTT. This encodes CSATKSTDTQYF.